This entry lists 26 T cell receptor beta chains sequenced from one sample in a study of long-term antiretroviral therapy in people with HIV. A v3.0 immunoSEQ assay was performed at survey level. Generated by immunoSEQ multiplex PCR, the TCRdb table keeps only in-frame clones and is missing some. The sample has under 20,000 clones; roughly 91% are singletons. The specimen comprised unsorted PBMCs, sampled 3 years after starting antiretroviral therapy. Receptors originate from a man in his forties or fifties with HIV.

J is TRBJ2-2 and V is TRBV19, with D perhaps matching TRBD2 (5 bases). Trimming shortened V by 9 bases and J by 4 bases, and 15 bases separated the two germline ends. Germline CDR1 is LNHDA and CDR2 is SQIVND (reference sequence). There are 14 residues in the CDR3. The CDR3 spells CASGVTYFTGELFF. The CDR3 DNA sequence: TGTGCCAGCGGGGTGACCTATTTCACCGGGGAGCTGTTTTTT.

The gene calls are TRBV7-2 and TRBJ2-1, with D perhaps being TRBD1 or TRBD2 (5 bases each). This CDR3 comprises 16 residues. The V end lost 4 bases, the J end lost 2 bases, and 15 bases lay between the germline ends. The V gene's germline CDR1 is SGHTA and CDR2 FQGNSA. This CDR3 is CASSSPAGRAYNEQFF. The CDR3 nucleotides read TGTGCCAGCAGCTCCCCGGCGGGCAGGGCCTACAATGAGCAGTTCTTC.

CDR3 DNA sequence: TGCAGCGTAGACCGACAAGTAGGTGAAGCTTTCTTT. Translating it yields CSVDRQVGEAFF. V usage is TRBV29-1 and J usage is TRBJ1-1; D not resolved. The CDR3 runs to 12 residues. In germline, CDR1 is SQVTM, CDR2 ANQGSEA. V was shortened by 6 bases and J by 7 bases, with 15 bases between the two germline ends.

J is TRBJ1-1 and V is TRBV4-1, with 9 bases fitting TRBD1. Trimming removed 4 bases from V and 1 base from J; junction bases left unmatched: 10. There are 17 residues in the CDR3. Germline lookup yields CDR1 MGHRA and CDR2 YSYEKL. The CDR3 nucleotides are TGCGCCAGCAGCCGAGACCCGTCGACAGGGGGGAACACTGAAGCTTTCTTT. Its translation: CASSRDPSTGGNTEAFF.

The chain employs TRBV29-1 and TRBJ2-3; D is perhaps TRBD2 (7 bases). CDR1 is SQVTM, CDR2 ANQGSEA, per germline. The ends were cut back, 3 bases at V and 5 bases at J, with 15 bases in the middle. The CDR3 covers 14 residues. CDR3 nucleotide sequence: TGCAGCGTTGATCGGCGGGGGCAAGGAGATACGCAGTATTTT. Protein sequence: CSVDRRGQGDTQYF.

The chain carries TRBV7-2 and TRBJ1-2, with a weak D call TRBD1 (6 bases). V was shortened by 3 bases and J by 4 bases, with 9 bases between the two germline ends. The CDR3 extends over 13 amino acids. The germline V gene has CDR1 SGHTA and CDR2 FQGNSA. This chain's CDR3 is CASSFGQSYGYTF. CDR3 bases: TGTGCCAGCAGCTTTGGACAGTCCTATGGCTACACCTTC.

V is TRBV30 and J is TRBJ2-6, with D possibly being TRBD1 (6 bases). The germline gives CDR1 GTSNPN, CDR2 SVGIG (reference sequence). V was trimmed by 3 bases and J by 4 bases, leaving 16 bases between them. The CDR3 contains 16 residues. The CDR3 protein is CAWSFPRGPGANVLTF. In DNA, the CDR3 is TGTGCCTGGAGCTTCCCCAGGGGCCCCGGGGCCAACGTCCTGACTTTC.

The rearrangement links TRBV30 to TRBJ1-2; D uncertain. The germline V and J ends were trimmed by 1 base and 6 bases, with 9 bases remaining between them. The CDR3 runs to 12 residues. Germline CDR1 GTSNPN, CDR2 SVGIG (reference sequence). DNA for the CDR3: TGTGCCTGGAGTGCTGGGAAAGATGGCTACACCTTC. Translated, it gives CAWSAGKDGYTF.

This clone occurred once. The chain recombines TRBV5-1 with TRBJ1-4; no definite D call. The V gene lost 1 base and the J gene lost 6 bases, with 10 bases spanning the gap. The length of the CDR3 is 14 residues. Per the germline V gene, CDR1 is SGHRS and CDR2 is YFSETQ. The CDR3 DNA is TGCGCCAGCAGCTTGACCAGGACCCATGAAAAACTGTTTTTT. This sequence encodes CASSLTRTHEKLFF.

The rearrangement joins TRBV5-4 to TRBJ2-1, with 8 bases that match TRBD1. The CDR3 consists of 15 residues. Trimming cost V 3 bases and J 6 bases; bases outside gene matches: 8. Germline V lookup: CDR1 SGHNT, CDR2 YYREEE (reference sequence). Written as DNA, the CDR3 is TGTGCCAGCAGCTCCGGACAGGGAGAGGTCAATGAGCAGTTCTTC. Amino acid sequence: CASSSGQGEVNEQFF.

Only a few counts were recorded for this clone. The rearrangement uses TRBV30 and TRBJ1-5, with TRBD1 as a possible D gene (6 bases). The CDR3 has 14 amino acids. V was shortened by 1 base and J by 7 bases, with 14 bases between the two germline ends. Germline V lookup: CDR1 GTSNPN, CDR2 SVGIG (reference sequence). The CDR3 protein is CAWSEAGGEQPQHF. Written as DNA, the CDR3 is TGTGCCTGGAGTGAGGCGGGGGGCGAGCAGCCCCAGCATTTT.

CDR3 amino acids: CASSVDSGDTQYF. CDR3 nucleotides: TGTGCCAGCAGCGTAGATTCAGGGGATACGCAGTATTTT. J is TRBJ2-3 and V is TRBV7-8, with a tentative D call TRBD1 (5 bases). V shed 5 bases and J shed 6 bases, with 12 bases lying between them. The CDR3 consists of 13 residues. The germline gives CDR1 SGHVS, CDR2 FQNEAQ.

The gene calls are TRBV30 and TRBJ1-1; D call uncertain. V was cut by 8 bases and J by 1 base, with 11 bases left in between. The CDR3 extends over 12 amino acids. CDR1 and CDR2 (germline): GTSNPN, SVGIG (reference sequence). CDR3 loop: CASKTGNTEAFF. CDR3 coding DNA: TGTGCCAGTAAGACCGGGAACACTGAAGCTTTCTTT.

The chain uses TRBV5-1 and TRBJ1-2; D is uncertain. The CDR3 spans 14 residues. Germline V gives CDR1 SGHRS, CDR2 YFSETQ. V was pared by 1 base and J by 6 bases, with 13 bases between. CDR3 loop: CASSLPTGSDGYTF. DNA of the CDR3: TGCGCCAGCAGCTTGCCCACGGGTAGTGATGGCTACACCTTC.

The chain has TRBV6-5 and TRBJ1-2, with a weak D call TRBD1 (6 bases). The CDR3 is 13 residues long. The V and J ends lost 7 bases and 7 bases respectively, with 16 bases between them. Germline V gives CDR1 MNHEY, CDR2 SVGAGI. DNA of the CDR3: TGTGCCAGCAAATTAAGGGGAGGGGGTGGCTACACCTTC. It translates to CASKLRGGGGYTF.

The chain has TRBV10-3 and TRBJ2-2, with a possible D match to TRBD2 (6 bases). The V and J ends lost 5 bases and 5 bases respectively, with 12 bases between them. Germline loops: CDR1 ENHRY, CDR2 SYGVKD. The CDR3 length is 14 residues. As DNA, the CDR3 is TGTGCCATCAGTAATAGTGGGAGGACCGGGGAGCTGTTTTTT. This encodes CAISNSGRTGELFF.

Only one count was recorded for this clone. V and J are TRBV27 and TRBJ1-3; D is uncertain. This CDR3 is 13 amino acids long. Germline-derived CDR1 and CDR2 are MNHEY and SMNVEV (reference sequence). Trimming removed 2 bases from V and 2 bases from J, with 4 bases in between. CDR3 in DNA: TGTGCCAGCAGTTTAATCCCTGGAAACACCATATATTTT. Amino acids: CASSLIPGNTIYF.

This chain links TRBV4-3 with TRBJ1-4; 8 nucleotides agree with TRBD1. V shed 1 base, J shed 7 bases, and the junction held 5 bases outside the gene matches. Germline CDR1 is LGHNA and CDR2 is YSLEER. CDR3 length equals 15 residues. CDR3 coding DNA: TGCGCCAGCAGCCAAGCAGGCAGGGGGCGTGAAAAACTGTTTTTT. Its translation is CASSQAGRGREKLFF.

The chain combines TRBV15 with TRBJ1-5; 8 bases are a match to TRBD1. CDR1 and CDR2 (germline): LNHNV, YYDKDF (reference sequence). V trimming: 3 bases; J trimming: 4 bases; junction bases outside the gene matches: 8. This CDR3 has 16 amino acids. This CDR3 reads CATSSTGQGRNQPQHF. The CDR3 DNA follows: TGTGCCACCAGCAGTACCGGACAGGGTCGGAATCAGCCCCAGCATTTT.

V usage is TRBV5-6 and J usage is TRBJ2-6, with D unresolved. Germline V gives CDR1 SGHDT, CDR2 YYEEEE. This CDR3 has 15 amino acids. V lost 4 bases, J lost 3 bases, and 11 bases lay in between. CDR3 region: CASSPPQYGANVLTF. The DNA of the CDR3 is TGTGCCAGCAGCCCCCCCCAGTATGGGGCCAACGTCCTGACTTTC.

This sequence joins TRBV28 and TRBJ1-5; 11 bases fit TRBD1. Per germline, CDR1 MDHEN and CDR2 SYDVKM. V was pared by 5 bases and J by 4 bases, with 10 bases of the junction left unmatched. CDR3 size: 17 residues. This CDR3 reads CASSTGDRGYRNQPQHF. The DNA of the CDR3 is TGTGCCAGCAGTACGGGGGACAGGGGGTACCGGAATCAGCCCCAGCATTTT.

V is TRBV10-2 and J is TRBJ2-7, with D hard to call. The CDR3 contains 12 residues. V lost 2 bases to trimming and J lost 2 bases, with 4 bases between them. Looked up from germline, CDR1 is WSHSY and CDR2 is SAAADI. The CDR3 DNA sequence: TGCGCCAGCAGTGAGCTAGCCTACGAGCAGTACTTC. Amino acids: CASSELAYEQYF.

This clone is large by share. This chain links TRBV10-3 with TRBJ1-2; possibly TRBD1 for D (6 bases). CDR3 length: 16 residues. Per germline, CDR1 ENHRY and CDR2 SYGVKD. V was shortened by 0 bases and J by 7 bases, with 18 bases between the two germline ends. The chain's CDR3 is CAISESTQAGESGYTF. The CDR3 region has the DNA TGTGCCATCAGTGAGTCGACTCAGGCAGGGGAGAGTGGCTACACCTTC.

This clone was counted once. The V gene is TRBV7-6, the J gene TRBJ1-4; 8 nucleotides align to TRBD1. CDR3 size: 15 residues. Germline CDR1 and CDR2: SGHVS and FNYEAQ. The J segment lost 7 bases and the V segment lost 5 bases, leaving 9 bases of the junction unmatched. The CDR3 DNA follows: TGTGCCAGCAGCAAACCAGGGGGCGCGGGTGAAAAACTGTTTTTT. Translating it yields CASSKPGGAGEKLFF.

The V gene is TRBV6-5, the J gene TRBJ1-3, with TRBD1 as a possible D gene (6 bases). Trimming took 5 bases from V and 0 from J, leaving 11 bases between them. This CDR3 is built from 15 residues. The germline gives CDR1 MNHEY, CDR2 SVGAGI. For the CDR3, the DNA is TGTGCCAGCAGTACACAGGGACGCTCTGGAAACACCATATATTTT. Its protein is CASSTQGRSGNTIYF.

CDR3: CATSSTLATNEKLFF. Written as DNA, the CDR3 is TGTGCCACCAGCAGTACCCTTGCAACTAATGAAAAACTGTTTTTT. The chain combines TRBV15 with TRBJ1-4, with D uncertain. Germline V lookup: CDR1 LNHNV, CDR2 YYDKDF (reference sequence). This CDR3 spans 15 amino acids. The V and J ends lost 3 bases and 0 bases respectively, with 8 bases between them.